This TCR beta chain was recorded in a study of T cell changes during pregnancy in multiple sclerosis. Sequencing was performed with immunoSEQ multiplex PCR; in TCRdb, only in-frame clones are kept and a portion is missing. This table has 91,000 or so clones, 90% to 95% appearing once. CDR3 length: 13 residues. The germline V gene encodes CDR1 SEHNR and CDR2 FQNEAQ (reference sequence). V lost 6 bases and J lost 5; bases outside the gene matches: 7. The V gene is TRBV7-9, the J gene TRBJ2-7, with 7 bases fitting TRBD1. The specimen was peripheral blood, collected after pregnancy. The clonotype originates from a female donor with multiple sclerosis, enrolled in a pregnancy study. CDR3 sequence (DNA): TGTGCCAGCAGGGGGACAGCTCGCGACGAGCAGTACTTC. It codes for CASRGTARDEQYF.